The clone carrying this T cell receptor (beta chain) was recorded once. Its antigen remains unknown. The sample belongs to a study of T cells in Graves' hyperthyroidism and ophthalmopathy. The study's findings and limits: Ophthalmopathy was identified by the model a median roughly six months ahead of onset. Separating ophthalmopathy from stable hyperthyroidism was achieved by a 13 V-J model.

Per the germline V gene, CDR1 is SEHNR and CDR2 is FQNEAQ (reference sequence). V dropped 5 bases and J dropped 5 bases, with 15 bases sitting between them. CDR3 size: 14 residues. There were TCR beta CDR3 regions amplified from RNA transcripts. HTBI primers were used for first-round RT-PCR of the TCR CDR3. TCRdb called the multiplex PCR reads again in MiXCR, with one record for every CDR3 protein. The profile shows about 540,000 distinct CDR3 sequences, about 45% of them singletons. Those with hyperthyroidism were 18 to 65 years old, newly diagnosed, and ill for under 2 months. In making diagnoses, clinical symptoms, serum thyroxine and TRAb, thyroid ultrasound and orbital computed tomography were all used.

The chain joins TRBV7-9 to TRBJ2-5; D is unresolved. Source material: peripheral blood or thyroid tissue (not recorded which). This receptor was identified in a woman between 18 and 30 years old with Graves' hyperthyroidism. The CDR3 DNA reads as TGTGCCAGCAGCCAAAGGGTAGGGATGGAGACCCAGTACTTC. Encoded protein: CASSQRVGMETQYF.